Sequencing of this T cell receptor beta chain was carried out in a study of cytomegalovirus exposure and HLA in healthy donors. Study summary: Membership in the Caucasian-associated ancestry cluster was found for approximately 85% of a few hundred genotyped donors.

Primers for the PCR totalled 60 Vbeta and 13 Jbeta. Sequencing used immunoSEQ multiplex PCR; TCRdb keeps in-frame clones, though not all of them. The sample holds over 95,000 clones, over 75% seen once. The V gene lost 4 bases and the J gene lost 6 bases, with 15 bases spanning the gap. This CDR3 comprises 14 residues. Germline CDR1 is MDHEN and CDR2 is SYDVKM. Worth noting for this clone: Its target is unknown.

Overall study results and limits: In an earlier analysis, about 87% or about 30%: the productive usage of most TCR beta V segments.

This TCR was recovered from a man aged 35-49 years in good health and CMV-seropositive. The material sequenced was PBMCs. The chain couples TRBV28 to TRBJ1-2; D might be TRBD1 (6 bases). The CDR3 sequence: CASSYHRDGDGYTF. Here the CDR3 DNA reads TGTGCCAGCAGTTATCACAGGGATGGGGATGGCTACACCTTC.